Below, 13 T cell receptor beta chains from the same sample are listed, as sequenced in a study of cytomegalovirus exposure and HLA in healthy donors (dated by TCRdb to about 2017). The library was prepared using the immunoSEQ multiplex PCR assay. The multiplex PCR relied on a mix of 60 forward primers for TCR Vbeta segments and 13 reverse primers for TCR Jbeta segments. Sourced from immuneACCESS, this table was stored by TCRdb with only in-frame sequences that have V and J called. A share of the clones is absent; for the studies checked, an unresolved V gene accounts for under half, and the remainder has no known explanation. In all, the sample holds around 190,000 clones, and around 75% of those were seen once. Approximately 2.9% of the sample lies in the top ten. Source material: PBMCs. These receptors all stem from a female donor in good health and CMV-seronegative.

The chain has TRBV27 and TRBJ2-3; perhaps TRBD2 as D (5 bases). The CDR3 loop spans 12 amino acids. V was clipped by 5 bases and J by 11 bases, with 14 bases between them. In germline, CDR1 is MNHEY, CDR2 SMNVEV (reference sequence). The CDR3, as DNA: TGTGCCAGCAGTCCTGGGAGCGGATGGCAGTATTTT. Its translation: CASSPGSGWQYF.

This chain connects TRBV7-3 to TRBJ2-1; D is unclear. V was pared by 0 bases and J by 3 bases, with 12 bases between. Germline CDR1 SGHTA, CDR2 FQGTGA. The CDR3 spans 16 residues. CDR3: CASSLTGSSYYNEQFF. The CDR3 bases are TGTGCCAGCAGCTTAACGGGCTCCTCTTACTACAATGAGCAGTTCTTC.

V and J are TRBV7-2 and TRBJ2-1, with 8 bases identical to TRBD2. With 5 bases clipped from V and 6 bases from J, the junction kept 18 bases outside the gene matches. The CDR3 contains 18 residues. Germline CDR1 reads SGHTA; CDR2 reads FQGNSA. The CDR3 nucleotides read TGTGCCAGCAGCCTTTTCCCTCAATCCGGGCTAGCGGGCAATGAGCAGTTCTTC. Residues: CASSLFPQSGLAGNEQFF. The full variable domain, in which reference TRBV7-2 and TRBJ2-1 provide the parts outside the CDR3, is GAGVSQSPSNKVTEKGKDVELRCDPISGHTALYWYRQSLGQGLEFLIYFQGNSAPDKSGLPSDRFSAERTGGSVSTLTIQRTQQEDSAVYLCASSLFPQSGLAGNEQFFGPGTRLTVL.

The chain couples TRBV12-5 to TRBJ2-1; D is unclear. Trimming removed 0 bases from V and 10 bases from J, with 10 bases in between. Germline CDR1 reads LGHNT; CDR2 reads FRNRAP. The length of the CDR3 is 13 residues. Written as DNA, the CDR3 is TGTGCTAGTGGTTTGGTGGCGTGGGCAGAGCAGTTCTTC. Its translation: CASGLVAWAEQFF.

This clone was recorded once. The chain is built from TRBV18 and TRBJ2-2; D is possibly TRBD1 (5 bases). This CDR3 spans 14 amino acids. Germline values: CDR1 KGHSH, CDR2 LQKENI. The ends were cut back, 2 bases at V and 4 bases at J, with 8 bases in the middle. The CDR3 DNA sequence: TGTGCCAGCTCACCAAGGACAAGCACCGGGGAGCTGTTTTTT. It encodes CASSPRTSTGELFF.

This clone was recorded once. The chain couples TRBV4-2 to TRBJ1-6; TRBD1 matches at 10 bases. Germline-derived CDR1 and CDR2 are LGHNA and YNFKEQ. The CDR3 totals 16 residues. J lost 4 bases, V lost 0 bases, and 0 bases had no gene match. Here the CDR3 DNA reads TGTGCCAGCAGCCAAGAGGGACAGGGGTATAATTCACCCCTCCACTTT. It codes for CASSQEGQGYNSPLHF.

The chain has TRBV6-1 and TRBJ2-7; the D gene is possibly TRBD1 (6 bases). Between the trimmed V and J ends, which lost 3 bases and 3 bases, there was a span of 15 bases. The germline gives CDR1 MNHNS, CDR2 SASEGT. This CDR3 has 15 residues. The CDR3 loop is CASSDFYREIYEQYF. In DNA form, the CDR3 reads TGTGCCAGCAGTGATTTCTACAGGGAAATCTACGAGCAGTACTTC.

This clone was recorded a few times. This same CDR3 is encoded by further DNA sequences in the sample. The chain combines TRBV19 with TRBJ2-3; D remains unclear. The germline CDR1 and CDR2 sequences are LNHDA and SQIVND (reference sequence). This CDR3 is 13 amino acids long. The ends were cut back, 4 bases at V and 0 bases at J, with 5 bases in the middle. CDR3 nucleotides: TGTGCCAGTAGTAGCGGTAGCACAGATACGCAGTATTTT. As protein: CASSSGSTDTQYF.

This clone has more than one count but fewer than ten. The rearrangement joins TRBV7-2 to TRBJ2-1, with TRBD1 matching 12 bases. Trimming cost V 5 bases and J 6 bases; bases outside gene matches: 8. CDR3 length: 16 amino acids. The germline gives CDR1 SGHTA, CDR2 FQGNSA. Written as DNA, the CDR3 is TGTGCCAGCAGCCAGCCGGGACAGGGGGCTATCAATGAGCAGTTCTTC. Translation: CASSQPGQGAINEQFF.

The V call is TRBV28, the J call TRBJ2-7; D perhaps matches TRBD2 (6 bases). With 8 bases removed from V and 0 bases from J, the gap between germline ends came to 14 bases. The germline V gene has CDR1 MDHEN and CDR2 SYDVKM. The CDR3 is 14 amino acids. The CDR3 reads CASQSSENSYEQYF. The CDR3 nucleotides read TGTGCCAGCCAATCTAGCGAAAACTCCTACGAGCAGTACTTC.

This chain links TRBV29-1 with TRBJ2-3; D is unclear. The CDR3 is made up of 10 amino acids. Per the germline V gene, CDR1 is SQVTM and CDR2 is ANQGSEA. Trimming shortened V by 7 bases and J by 2 bases, and 4 bases separated the two germline ends. CDR3 sequence (DNA): TGCAGCGCCTACACAGATACGCAGTATTTT. It is translated as CSAYTDTQYF.

The V and J genes are TRBV2 and TRBJ1-2; TRBD1 might be the D (6 bases). This CDR3 is 14 amino acids long. With 6 bases removed from V and 4 bases from J, the gap between germline ends came to 15 bases. CDR1 is SNHLY and CDR2 is FYNNEI in the germline V gene. The CDR3, as DNA: TGTGCCAGCAGAAAGGGGGGGCAGGTCTATGGCTACACCTTC. Translated: CASRKGGQVYGYTF.

In this sample, this clone turned up a few times. The CDR3 DNA is TGTGCCAGCACCGAGGAGGGCTCTGGAAACACCATATATTTT. Its protein product is CASTEEGSGNTIYF. The gene calls are TRBV28 and TRBJ1-3; D is undetermined. The germline V gene has CDR1 MDHEN and CDR2 SYDVKM. This CDR3 is built from 14 residues. V lost 7 bases and J 0 bases, leaving 10 bases between the germline ends.